The 24 T cell receptor beta chains below were found in one sample sequenced in a study of T cell responses to AZD1222 COVID-19 vaccine. The table came from immunoSEQ multiplex PCR; TCRdb's copy has only in-frame clones and leaves some out. Counted here are 180,000 or so clones, about 92% occurring once; the ten biggest clones make up approximately 1.2%. The input for sequencing was peripheral blood, taken 28 days after the second AZD1222 dose. Source of these receptors: an adult who received the AZD1222 COVID-19 vaccine.

This rearrangement joins TRBV9 to TRBJ2-5; 11 bases line up with TRBD2. The CDR3 is 16 amino acids. CDR1 is SGDLS and CDR2 is YYNGEE in the germline V gene. The V gene end was trimmed by 0 bases and the J gene end by 5 bases; junction bases not matched to a gene: 6. The CDR3 reads CASSVDPSGGMETQYF. The CDR3 DNA reads TGTGCCAGCAGCGTAGATCCTAGCGGGGGGATGGAGACCCAGTACTTC.

The rearrangement uses TRBV12-5 and TRBJ1-2; unclear D gene. Germline V gene data show CDR1 as LGHNT and CDR2 as FRNRAP. Between the trimmed V and J ends, which lost 1 base and 6 bases, there was a span of 15 bases. The CDR3 length is 15 residues. This CDR3 reads CASGLGQWPEDGYTF. In DNA form, the CDR3 reads TGTGCTAGTGGTTTGGGGCAGTGGCCGGAAGATGGCTACACCTTC.

V and J are TRBV6-5 and TRBJ1-1; D is perhaps TRBD1 (5 bases). The germline V and J ends were trimmed by 5 bases and 7 bases, with 14 bases remaining between them. CDR3 length: 13 amino acids. Germline loops: CDR1 MNHEY, CDR2 SVGAGI. The CDR3, as DNA: TGTGCCAGCAGTCCAAAAGGGGCGGGTGAAGCTTTCTTT. It translates to CASSPKGAGEAFF.

The count of this clone is one. The chain joins TRBV28 to TRBJ2-7; D perhaps matches TRBD1 (6 bases). V gave up 6 bases and J gave up 4 bases, with 22 bases separating them. Per the germline V gene, CDR1 is MDHEN and CDR2 is SYDVKM. The CDR3 consists of 16 residues. The CDR3 nucleotides are TGTGCCAGCAGACCCACAGCGGACAGTGGGTTTTACGAGCAGTACTTC. Amino acid sequence: CASRPTADSGFYEQYF. Combining the CDR3 with reference TRBV28 and TRBJ2-7 gives the whole variable domain DVKVTQSSRYLVKRTGEKVFLECVQDMDHENMFWYRQDPGLGLRLIYFSYDVKMKEKGDIPEGYSVSREKKERFSLILESASTNQTSMYLCASRPTADSGFYEQYFGPGTRLTVT.

The chain carries TRBV19 and TRBJ2-1; the D gene is possibly TRBD2 (6 bases). This CDR3 contains 15 residues. Between the trimmed V and J ends, which lost 7 bases and 6 bases, there was a span of 19 bases. Looked up from germline, CDR1 is LNHDA and CDR2 is SQIVND (reference sequence). CDR3 sequence (DNA): TGTGCCAGTACCCGGGCCCAGTTCGGGGGCAATGAGCAGTTCTTC. Its protein product is CASTRAQFGGNEQFF. The full variable domain, its missing parts supplied by reference TRBV19 and TRBJ2-1, is DGGITQSPKYLFRKEGQNVTLSCEQNLNHDAMYWYRQDPGQGLRLIYYSQIVNDFQKGDIAEGYSVSREKKESFPLTVTSAQKNPTAFYLCASTRAQFGGNEQFFGPGTRLTVL.

This chain joins TRBV7-8 and TRBJ2-7, with D perhaps TRBD1 (6 bases). V dropped 1 base and J dropped 2 bases, with 15 bases sitting between them. CDR1 is SGHVS and CDR2 is FQNEAQ in the germline V gene. The CDR3 is made up of 16 amino acids. The CDR3 bases are TGTGCCAGCAGCTTAGGGCTGACAGGCCCGACCTACGAGCAGTACTTC. Its translation is CASSLGLTGPTYEQYF.

This clone was seen just once. The rearrangement links TRBV27 to TRBJ1-4; TRBD1 aligns across 7 bases. Germline V lookup: CDR1 MNHEY, CDR2 SMNVEV (reference sequence). The V and J ends lost 7 bases and 4 bases, in that order; junction bases with no gene match: 9. The CDR3 sequence is 15 residues long. The CDR3 sequence: CASTRGGQSNEKLFF. DNA for the CDR3: TGTGCCAGCACGCGCGGGGGACAGAGTAATGAAAAACTGTTTTTT.

This clone was picked up one time. The chain couples TRBV6-5 to TRBJ1-1; a possible D gene is TRBD1 (5 bases). The CDR3 has 12 amino acids. Germline V CDR1 and CDR2: MNHEY, SVGAGI. Deletions cut 5 bases from V and 7 bases from J, with 11 bases between. DNA of the CDR3: TGTGCCAGCAGTCTCCTGGGGGATGAAGCTTTCTTT. This codes for CASSLLGDEAFF.

The V call is TRBV2, the J call TRBJ1-4, with 9 bases identical to TRBD1. CDR3 length equals 18 residues. Germline CDR1 SNHLY, CDR2 FYNNEI. The V and J ends lost 6 bases and 0 bases, in that order; junction bases with no gene match: 11. For the CDR3, the DNA is TGTGCCAGCAGGAGGGGACAGGGTTTTGGGTCAACTAATGAAAAACTGTTTTTT. As protein: CASRRGQGFGSTNEKLFF.

The chain employs TRBV4-3 and TRBJ2-7; 7 bases match TRBD2. Germline V gene lookup returns CDR1 LGHNA and CDR2 YSLEER. The CDR3 has 15 amino acids. V trimming: 3 bases; J trimming: 2 bases; junction bases outside the gene matches: 7. CDR3 protein: CASSHSAAGPYEQYF. CDR3 DNA sequence: TGCGCCAGCAGCCACTCAGCAGCGGGACCCTACGAGCAGTACTTC.

The CDR3 DNA sequence: TGTGCCAGCACGGGGGCCGGGGAGCTGTTTTTT. Its translation is CASTGAGELFF. The chain combines TRBV6-5 with TRBJ2-2; tentatively, D is TRBD2 (6 bases). V lost 7 bases, J lost 6 bases, and 6 bases lay in between. Germline assignment: CDR1 MNHEY and CDR2 SVGAGI. The CDR3 totals 11 residues.

The J gene is TRBJ2-7, the V gene TRBV28; D is tentatively TRBD1 or TRBD2 (5 bases each). The CDR3 has 14 amino acids. Per germline, CDR1 MDHEN and CDR2 SYDVKM. V was shortened by 6 bases and J by 4 bases, with 16 bases between the two germline ends. This CDR3 reads CASSSGALAYEQYF. The CDR3 DNA reads as TGTGCCAGCAGCTCCGGGGCTCTCGCGTACGAGCAGTACTTC.

This clone was counted a single time. The chain uses TRBV2 and TRBJ1-2; the match to TRBD1 covers 9 bases. Germline V gives CDR1 SNHLY, CDR2 FYNNEI. V lost 6 bases, J lost 8 bases, and 7 bases stayed unmatched. The CDR3 totals 13 residues. Written as DNA, the CDR3 is TGTGCCAGCAGCCTGGGACAGGGTGGGGGCTACACCTTC. Its translation is CASSLGQGGGYTF.

CDR3 residues: CASSLRLAIAPKDTQYF. DNA of the CDR3: TGTGCCAGCAGCTTAAGATTGGCTATAGCTCCCAAAGATACGCAGTATTTT. This chain joins TRBV7-9 and TRBJ2-3; the D is unclear. Germline CDR1 reads SEHNR; CDR2 reads FQNEAQ (reference sequence). The CDR3 covers 17 residues. V was cut by 2 bases and J by 5 bases, with 20 bases left in between.

The V call is TRBV19, the J call TRBJ1-6; D is unresolved. From germline, CDR1 is LNHDA and CDR2 SQIVND (reference sequence). V lost 2 bases to trimming and J lost 8 bases, with 13 bases between them. The CDR3 totals 15 residues. CDR3 region: CASSIPGRWDSPLHF. The CDR3 nucleotides are TGTGCCAGTAGTATACCCGGACGCTGGGATTCACCCCTCCACTTT.

The J gene is TRBJ2-7, the V gene TRBV18, with a possible D match to TRBD2 (5 bases). V lost 0 bases and J 2 bases, leaving 5 bases between the germline ends. The CDR3 is made up of 13 amino acids. Germline values: CDR1 KGHSH, CDR2 LQKENI. The CDR3 nucleotides are TGTGCCAGCTCACCACCGGAGGCCTACGAGCAGTACTTC. Its translation is CASSPPEAYEQYF.

DNA for the CDR3: TGTGCCAGCATTCCCGCAGGGAAGGATGGCTACACCTTC. Its protein is CASIPAGKDGYTF. V usage is TRBV6-7 and J usage is TRBJ1-2; the D gene is possibly TRBD1 (5 bases). TRBV6-7 is an open reading frame whose function is uncertain. V shed 7 bases and J shed 6 bases, with 15 bases lying between them. The CDR3 loop spans 13 amino acids.

The rearrangement joins TRBV27 to TRBJ1-1; a possible D gene is TRBD1 (6 bases). Per germline, CDR1 MNHEY and CDR2 SMNVEV (reference sequence). CDR3 length equals 16 residues. V lost 5 bases, J lost 0 bases, and 16 bases lay in between. CDR3 sequence (DNA): TGTGCCAGCAGTCCTCGGACAGCGGCCATGAACACTGAAGCTTTCTTT. It is translated as CASSPRTAAMNTEAFF.

The V and J genes are TRBV7-2 and TRBJ2-5, with 11 bases matching TRBD2. There are 18 residues in the CDR3. Germline trimming cut 4 bases from V and 7 bases from J; bases unmatched to any gene: 17. Germline values: CDR1 SGHTA, CDR2 FQGNSA. The CDR3 sequence is CASSSDRLAGPLRATQYF. CDR3 DNA sequence: TGTGCCAGCAGCTCGGATCGACTAGCGGGACCCCTTAGGGCGACCCAGTACTTC.

The rearrangement links TRBV30 to TRBJ1-1; D is undetermined. The CDR3 covers 12 residues. The V and J ends lost 1 base and 2 bases respectively, with 5 bases between them. Germline values: CDR1 GTSNPN, CDR2 SVGIG (reference sequence). CDR3 loop: CAWSAGNTEAFF. CDR3 DNA: TGTGCCTGGAGTGCAGGAAACACTGAAGCTTTCTTT.

The CDR3 protein is CASTPGGNTEAFF. CDR3 DNA: TGTGCCAGCACCCCGGGGGGTAACACTGAAGCTTTCTTT. The rearrangement links TRBV6-2 or TRBV6-3 to TRBJ1-1; D is possibly TRBD1 (5 bases). V lost 7 bases to trimming and J lost 2 bases, with 11 bases between them. This CDR3 spans 13 amino acids. Germline-derived CDR1 and CDR2 are MNHEY and SVGEGT.

The V call is TRBV30, the J call TRBJ1-2; no firm D call. The CDR3 has 11 residues. The germline CDR1 and CDR2 sequences are GTSNPN and SVGIG (reference sequence). Trimming left V 1 base short and J 7 bases short, with 7 bases between. This chain's CDR3 is CAWSDYSGYTF. CDR3 DNA sequence: TGTGCCTGGAGTGATTATAGTGGCTACACCTTC.

The chain joins TRBV19 to TRBJ1-2; maybe TRBD1 (6 bases). Trimming took 4 bases from V and 5 from J, leaving 17 bases between them. Germline V gene lookup returns CDR1 LNHDA and CDR2 SQIVND (reference sequence). The CDR3 has 15 amino acids. The CDR3 reads CASSKPGTSGYGYTF. The CDR3 DNA sequence: TGTGCCAGTAGTAAGCCCGGGACATCGGGGTATGGCTACACCTTC.

The count of this clone is one. J is TRBJ1-2 and V is TRBV28; D is undetermined. The germline CDR1 and CDR2 sequences are MDHEN and SYDVKM. The V and J ends lost 4 bases and 8 bases respectively, with 26 bases between them. CDR3 size: 17 residues. The CDR3 DNA is TGTGCCAGCAGTTCCGCGTCGCGGGGAAAGGGATTCGGGGGCTACACCTTC. Its protein is CASSSASRGKGFGGYTF.